This entry lists 13 T cell receptor beta chains sequenced from one sample in a study of PD-1 blockade in classical Hodgkin lymphoma. The patients all showed relapse after autologous stem cell transplantation, while their brentuximab vedotin exposure varied. Sequenced by immunoSEQ multiplex PCR; TCRdb stores in-frame clones only, minus some. The repertoire holds approximately 14,000 clones, with about four fifths as singletons. This specimen consisted of peripheral blood mononuclear cells (PBMCs), obtained at baseline. Receptor source: a human donor with classical Hodgkin lymphoma.

The genes are TRBV28 and TRBJ1-2; 7 bases are a match to TRBD1. CDR3 size: 14 residues. V was pared by 7 bases and J by 1 base, with 6 bases of the junction left unmatched. Germline-derived CDR1 and CDR2 are MDHEN and SYDVKM. The CDR3 loop reads CASKTGTVNYGYTF. In nucleotides, the CDR3 is TGTGCCAGCAAAACTGGGACAGTTAACTATGGCTACACCTTC.

The chain has TRBV6-5 and TRBJ2-5; TRBD1 or TRBD2 may be the D gene (5 bases each). Germline V CDR1 and CDR2: MNHEY, SVGAGI. The CDR3 runs 15 residues. Trimming took 0 bases from V and 5 from J, leaving 13 bases between them. The CDR3 DNA reads as TGTGCCAGCAGTTACTCGGAAAGGGACGGGGAGACCCAGTACTTC. Its protein is CASSYSERDGETQYF.

The genes are TRBV5-4 and TRBJ2-2; TRBD2 matches at 9 bases. J gave up 2 bases and V 3 bases, and 5 bases lay outside the gene matches. The CDR3 spans 16 residues. CDR1 is SGHNT, CDR2 YYREEE, per germline (reference sequence). DNA for the CDR3: TGTGCCAGCAGCTCGGGGACTAGCCGCAACACCGGGGAGCTGTTTTTT. Protein product: CASSSGTSRNTGELFF.

The chain recombines TRBV18 with TRBJ2-5; TRBD1 or TRBD2 may be the D gene (5 bases each). This CDR3 region has 14 residues. Trimming stripped 4 bases from V and 5 bases from J, with 14 bases between. CDR1 and CDR2 (germline): KGHSH, LQKENI. The CDR3 reads CASSQNRGRETQYF. The DNA for the CDR3 is TGTGCCAGCTCACAAAACCGGGGCCGGGAGACCCAGTACTTC. The whole variable domain, remainder taken from reference TRBV18 and TRBJ2-5, is NAGVMQNPRHLVRRRGQEARLRCSPMKGHSHVYWYRQLPEEGLKFMVYLQKENIIDESGMPKERFSAEFPKEGPSILRIQQVVRGDSAAYFCASSQNRGRETQYFGPGTRLLVL.

This clone was found a few times. The rearrangement links TRBV4-2 to TRBJ2-3; TRBD1 agrees at 7 bases. Germline CDR1 reads LGHNA; CDR2 reads YNFKEQ. The CDR3 has 15 amino acids. V shed 4 bases, J shed 0 bases, and the junction held 4 bases outside the gene matches. The CDR3 loop is CASSPRDRSTDTQYF. CDR3 bases: TGTGCCAGCAGCCCACGGGACAGAAGCACAGATACGCAGTATTTT.

This clone is classed as medium-sized. The rearrangement uses TRBV14 and TRBJ1-4; no firm D call. This CDR3 has 15 amino acids. Trimming left V 5 bases short and J 5 bases short, with 15 bases between. Germline V gene sequence: CDR1 SGHDN, CDR2 FVKESK. This CDR3 reads CASSLGRGGNEKLFF. The CDR3 coding sequence is TGTGCCAGCAGCTTAGGCCGGGGTGGAAATGAAAAACTGTTTTTT.

This sequence joins TRBV7-3 and TRBJ2-5; 7 positions agree with TRBD1. The DNA end lines up better with TRBJ2-7; the J call may be wrong. CDR3 length: 13 amino acids. CDR1 is SGHTA and CDR2 is FQGTGA in the germline V gene. The CDR3 here is CASSPGDSYEQYF. The CDR3 DNA is TGTGCCAGCAGCCCCGGGGACAGCTACGAGCAGTACTTC.

This chain uses TRBV4-1 with TRBJ2-7; 8 bases match TRBD2. CDR1 and CDR2 (germline): MGHRA, YSYEKL. This CDR3 contains 15 residues. V lost 3 bases to trimming and J lost 3 bases; unmatched junction nucleotides: 7. The chain's CDR3 is CASSHSSSGSYEQYF. The CDR3 DNA reads as TGCGCCAGCAGCCATTCTTCCAGCGGGAGCTACGAGCAGTACTTC.

This sequence joins TRBV4-3 and TRBJ1-6; 7 bases agree with TRBD1. V shed 1 base and J 7 bases; nucleotides not matched to a gene: 4. From germline, CDR1 is LGHNA and CDR2 YSLEER. The CDR3 runs to 15 residues. CDR3: CASSQVAGGNSPLHF. The CDR3 DNA is TGCGCCAGCAGCCAAGTGGCAGGGGGGAATTCACCCCTCCACTTT.

The chain uses TRBV9 and TRBJ2-7; possible D gene TRBD2, 5 bases. V lost 0 bases and J lost 0, with 10 bases in between. Germline values: CDR1 SGDLS, CDR2 YYNGEE. The CDR3 runs 15 residues. The CDR3: CASSVGLRDSYEQYF. The CDR3 region has the DNA TGTGCCAGCAGCGTAGGGTTGAGGGACTCCTACGAGCAGTACTTC.

The chain combines TRBV7-2 with TRBJ2-6; 9 bases match TRBD1. This CDR3 is 18 amino acids long. The junction had 9 bases not matched to a gene; V was cut back by 5 bases and J by 1 base. Germline CDR1 reads SGHTA; CDR2 reads FQGNSA. CDR3: CASSPGTGLGSGANVLTF. CDR3 DNA: TGTGCCAGCAGCCCCGGGACAGGGCTTGGGTCTGGGGCCAACGTCCTGACTTTC. Using reference TRBV7-2 and TRBJ2-6 for the parts outside the CDR3, the full variable domain is GAGVSQSPSNKVTEKGKDVELRCDPISGHTALYWYRQSLGQGLEFLIYFQGNSAPDKSGLPSDRFSAERTGGSVSTLTIQRTQQEDSAVYLCASSPGTGLGSGANVLTFGAGSRLTVL.

The rearrangement links TRBV5-6 to TRBJ2-7; D might be TRBD1 (5 bases). The V gene lost 6 bases and the J gene lost 0 bases, with 10 bases spanning the gap. Looked up from germline, CDR1 is SGHDT and CDR2 is YYEEEE. CDR3 length equals 13 residues. The CDR3 region is CASTYRRSYEQYF. In DNA, the CDR3 is TGTGCCAGCACATACAGGCGCTCCTACGAGCAGTACTTC.

DNA of the CDR3: TGCGCCAGCAGCCAAGGTTTAAGGGCACGGGGCTACACCTTC. Protein: CASSQGLRARGYTF. This rearrangement joins TRBV4-1 to TRBJ1-2; D is ambiguous. Trimming took off 1 base at V and 8 bases at J, with 14 bases between the two ends. The CDR3 runs 14 residues. Germline loops: CDR1 MGHRA, CDR2 YSYEKL.